The clone carrying this T cell receptor beta chain appeared a few times. As yet, its antigen is unknown. Germline CDR1 SNHLY, CDR2 FYNNEI. V shed 6 bases, J shed 8 bases, and the junction held 7 bases outside the gene matches. CDR3 length: 14 residues. Per-sample yields of isolated PBMCs were at least 6 million. The sample is drawn from a study of blood T cells in healthy people across ages. Across the study: When template switching was applied, about one barcoded beta molecule was captured per two T cells.

Whole-study findings and limits: Long-lived donors exceeded aged donors in naive CD4+ cells and diversity. CMV infection status of these donors was not known.

Next came a second PCR, run for about 7 to 12 cycles, which used a sample-barcoded 5' primer along with a J-beta primer mix. MiXCR, applied by TCRdb to the 5' RACE reads, yields one record per CDR3 protein. The sample has 500,000 to 600,000 distinct CDR3 sequences; 25% to 30% are singletons. The clonotype was recovered from a woman in her seventies in good health. Sequenced sample: blood. The chain carries TRBV2 and TRBJ1-4; 9 nucleotides line up with TRBD1. The CDR3 region has the DNA TGTGCCAGCAGGGCAACAGGGGGCCAGGAAAAACTGTTTTTT. Protein product: CASRATGGQEKLFF.